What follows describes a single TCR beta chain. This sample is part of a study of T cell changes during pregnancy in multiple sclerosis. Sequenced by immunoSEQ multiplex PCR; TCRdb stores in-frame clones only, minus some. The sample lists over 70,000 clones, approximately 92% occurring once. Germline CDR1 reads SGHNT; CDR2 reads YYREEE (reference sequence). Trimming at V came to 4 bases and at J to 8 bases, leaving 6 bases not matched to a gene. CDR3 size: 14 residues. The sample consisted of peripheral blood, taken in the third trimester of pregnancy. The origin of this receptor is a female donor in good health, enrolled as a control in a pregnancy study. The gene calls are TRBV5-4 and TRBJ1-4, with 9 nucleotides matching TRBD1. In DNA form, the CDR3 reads TGTGCCAGCAGCCAACAGGGGGCTCGCGAAAAACTGTTTTTT. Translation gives CASSQQGAREKLFF.